The 2 T cell receptor beta chains below come from one sample, sequenced in a study of cytomegalovirus exposure and HLA in healthy donors. The PCR contained 60 Vbeta and 13 Jbeta primers. Method: immunoSEQ multiplex PCR; TCRdb's copy keeps in-frame clones and lacks some. The data include under 200,000 clones; the top ten clones carry roughly 2%. Material: PBMCs. The origin of the receptors is a man between 25 and 39 years old in good health and CMV-seronegative.

The chain recombines TRBV5-1 with TRBJ1-4; 8 bases map to TRBD1. J gave up 6 bases and V 4 bases, and 2 bases lay outside the gene matches. Germline CDR1 reads SGHRS; CDR2 reads YFSETQ. The CDR3 has 13 amino acids. The DNA of the CDR3 is TGCGCCAGCAGCGGGGGACAGGATGAAAAACTGTTTTTT. Translation: CASSGGQDEKLFF.

This chain joins TRBV10-3 and TRBJ1-4, with D perhaps matching TRBD1 (6 bases). Trimming removed 8 bases at V and 6 bases at J, with 16 bases between. Germline V gene data show CDR1 as ENHRY and CDR2 as SYGVKD. The CDR3 has 14 amino acids. CDR3 sequence (DNA): TGTGCCATCGGTATAGGGGGTTCGCATGAAAAACTGTTTTTT. It translates to CAIGIGGSHEKLFF.